These T cell receptor beta chains were read from a single sample in a study of control samples from healthy donors and cancer patients. Produced via immunoSEQ multiplex PCR; TCRdb's table is partial and in-frame only. The table includes 200,000 to 250,000 clones, about 93% detected once. Sequenced: blood. The origin of the receptors is a man aged 50 to 60 in good health. The CDR3 runs from the conserved cysteine through the conserved F or W. D genes are given only for firm matches. For some rows the clone size is stated as once, few or many, or as a class when expanded; others skip it.

-	TRBV24-1	TRBJ1-1	-	CATSDPWRPSEAFF	TGTGCCACCAGTGACCCCTGGCGGCCGTCTGAAGCTTTCTTT
-	TRBV2	TRBJ2-1	-	CASSTTGSRDEQFF	TGTGCCAGCAGTACCACAGGGAGTCGAGATGAGCAGTTCTTC
-	TRBV5-1	TRBJ2-5	once	CASSFGGGETQYF	TGCGCCAGCAGCTTCGGAGGGGGAGAGACCCAGTACTTC
TRBD2	TRBV9	TRBJ2-1	-	CASSVTSGGATLYNEQFF	TGTGCCAGCAGCGTCACTAGCGGGGGGGCCACACTCTACAATGAGCAGTTCTTC
-	TRBV5-3	TRBJ1-1	-	CARIRLNTEAFF	TGTGCCAGAATCCGCCTGAACACTGAAGCTTTCTTT
-	TRBV2	TRBJ2-5	once	CASSPGPGETQYF	TGTGCCAGCAGTCCCGGCCCAGGGGAGACCCAGTACTTC
-	TRBV14	TRBJ1-1	-	CASSPGGNTEAFF	TGTGCCAGCAGCCCCGGGGGGAACACTGAAGCTTTCTTT
-	TRBV30	TRBJ1-2	-	CAWNPIGHLLIYGYTF	TGTGCCTGGAACCCCATCGGACACTTACTGATCTATGGCTACACCTTC
-	TRBV28	TRBJ1-4	-	CASSSPGAHNEKLFF	TGTGCCAGCAGCTCCCCGGGGGCCCATAATGAAAAACTGTTTTTT
-	TRBV28	TRBJ2-1	-	CASSLSRSYNEQFF	TGTGCCAGCAGTTTATCCAGATCCTACAATGAGCAGTTCTTC
-	TRBV6-5	TRBJ1-2	-	CASSYGRGAGGYTF	TGTGCCAGCAGTTACGGACGGGGGGCCGGCGGCTACACCTTC
TRBD1	TRBV7-2	TRBJ1-5	-	CASSLAGTANQPQHF	TGTGCCAGCAGCTTAGCTGGGACAGCAAATCAGCCCCAGCATTTT
-	TRBV18	TRBJ2-7	-	CASSPYREHSYEQYF	TGTGCCAGCTCACCCTACAGGGAGCACTCCTACGAGCAGTACTTC
TRBD2	TRBV6-5	TRBJ2-5	-	CASCGGFRETQYF	TGTGCCAGCTGCGGGGGTTTTAGGGAGACCCAGTACTTC
TRBD1	TRBV7-2	TRBJ1-6	-	CASSEQGADNSPLHF	TGTGCCAGCAGCGAACAGGGGGCGGATAATTCACCCCTCCACTTT
-	TRBV6-5	TRBJ1-4	-	CATAGQLGEKLFF	TGTGCCACCGCCGGACAGTTGGGGGAAAAACTGTTTTTT
TRBD1	TRBV5-1	TRBJ1-5	-	CASSPTGPNQPQHF	TGCGCCAGCAGTCCGACAGGGCCGAATCAGCCCCAGCATTTT